This T cell receptor (beta chain) is drawn from a study of control samples from healthy donors and cancer patients. Between the trimmed V and J ends, which lost 8 bases and 2 bases, there was a span of 22 bases. The germline gives CDR1 MRHNA, CDR2 SNTAGT. The CDR3 sequence is 17 residues long. Using immunoSEQ multiplex PCR, the repertoire was profiled, and TCRdb retains in-frame clones only, with some absent. This table holds tens of thousands of clones, just over 90% found once. The chain employs TRBV6-4 and TRBJ2-1; perhaps D is TRBD1 or TRBD2 (9 bases each). The sequenced sample was blood. The TCR sequence derives from a woman aged 25-40 years in good health. CDR3 DNA: TGTGCCAGCCGGGACAGGGAGACTAGCGGAGCCTACAATGAGCAGTTCTTC. It is translated as CASRDRETSGAYNEQFF.